The 30 T cell receptor beta chains presented below share a single source sample, sequenced in a study of control samples from healthy donors and cancer patients. The protocol was immunoSEQ multiplex PCR, while the TCRdb copy is restricted to in-frame clones and leaves out a portion. Of about 40,000 clones listed, approximately 87% were seen once; the top ten hold roughly a tenth. The sample comprised PBMCs. All receptors come from a woman aged 55-70 years with lung cancer.

The rearrangement uses TRBV27 and TRBJ1-2; D remains unclear. The CDR3 length is 15 residues. Germline values: CDR1 MNHEY, CDR2 SMNVEV (reference sequence). V was cut by 5 bases and J by 5 bases, with 18 bases left in between. CDR3 nucleotides: TGTGCCAGCAGTCGGCAATCGAGGGTAGGGTATGGCTACACCTTC. As protein: CASSRQSRVGYGYTF.

A single count supports this clone. The V call is TRBV15, the J call TRBJ1-1; unclear D gene. Germline V gene data show CDR1 as LNHNV and CDR2 as YYDKDF (reference sequence). The V gene lost 7 bases and the J gene lost 1 base, with 10 bases spanning the gap. This CDR3 contains 13 residues. DNA of the CDR3: TGTGCCACCACCCAGACACGGAACACTGAAGCTTTCTTT. Protein sequence: CATTQTRNTEAFF.

The genes are TRBV19 and TRBJ1-5; D is undetermined. This CDR3 has 16 amino acids. Germline V lookup: CDR1 LNHDA, CDR2 SQIVND (reference sequence). Trimming removed 1 base at V and 0 bases at J, with 10 bases between. The CDR3 DNA reads as TGTGCCAGTAGTATAGGCCAGCTTTATAGCAATCAGCCCCAGCATTTT. This encodes CASSIGQLYSNQPQHF.

The chain is built from TRBV19 and TRBJ2-7; perhaps TRBD1 as D (6 bases). The CDR3 length is 15 residues. Trimming removed 5 bases from V and 6 bases from J, with 20 bases in between. CDR1 and CDR2 from the germline V gene are LNHDA and SQIVND (reference sequence). CDR3 coding DNA: TGTGCCAGTAGTCCCGACAGGCCGTTTAGGGGCGAGCAGTACTTC. This codes for CASSPDRPFRGEQYF.

CDR3 DNA: TGTGCCAGCAGCCGGACCGGGGCTCTAACGTTTTATGGCTACACCTTC. Amino acids: CASSRTGALTFYGYTF. The chain is built from TRBV13 and TRBJ1-2; possibly TRBD1 for D (5 bases). V lost 5 bases and J 5 bases, leaving 21 bases between the germline ends. The CDR3 consists of 16 residues. CDR1 and CDR2 from the germline V gene are PRHDT and FYEKMQ (reference sequence). Using reference TRBV13 and TRBJ1-2 for the parts outside the CDR3, the full variable domain is AAGVIQSPRHLIKEKRETATLKCYPIPRHDTVYWYQQGPGQDPQFLISFYEKMQSDKGSIPDRFSAQQFSDYHSELNMSSLELGDSALYFCASSRTGALTFYGYTFGSGTRLTVV.

The chain links TRBV7-9 to TRBJ2-7; the match to TRBD1 covers 12 bases. Trimming took 5 bases from V and 5 from J; bases not matched to a gene: 13. The CDR3 loop spans 17 amino acids. The V gene's germline CDR1 is SEHNR and CDR2 FQNEAQ (reference sequence). The CDR3 sequence is CASSLRGAGQGANEQYF. Here the CDR3 DNA reads TGTGCCAGCAGCCTTCGAGGAGCGGGACAGGGGGCCAACGAGCAGTACTTC.

The chain recombines TRBV9 with TRBJ1-5; 9 bases match TRBD1. The CDR3 contains 16 residues. Germline-derived CDR1 and CDR2 are SGDLS and YYNGEE. Trimming took 0 bases from V and 6 from J; bases not matched to a gene: 7. The CDR3 DNA reads TGTGCCAGCAGCGTAGGAGGGGACAGGGCTTCTCAGCCCCAGCATTTT. This translates into CASSVGGDRASQPQHF.

This rearrangement joins TRBV24-1 to TRBJ2-1; tentatively, D is TRBD2 (6 bases). CDR1 and CDR2 (germline): KGHDR, SFDVKD. Deletions cut 3 bases from V and 8 bases from J, with 22 bases between. This CDR3 is 17 amino acids long. The CDR3 region has the DNA TGTGCCACCAGTGATCCGCGGCCCCTCGAAGGGAGGCATGAGCAGTTCTTC. As protein: CATSDPRPLEGRHEQFF.

This clone has just a few counts. The gene calls are TRBV24-1 and TRBJ2-1, with D tentatively TRBD1 (6 bases). Germline V gives CDR1 KGHDR, CDR2 SFDVKD. This CDR3 is 16 amino acids long. Trimming shortened V by 5 bases and J by 1 base, and 14 bases separated the two germline ends. CDR3 sequence (DNA): TGTGCCACCAGTGGGGGGCTAGGAGCGTCCTACAATGAGCAGTTCTTC. Translating it yields CATSGGLGASYNEQFF.

The chain joins TRBV12-5 to TRBJ2-7; tentative D call: TRBD2 (5 bases). The CDR3 contains 13 residues. Trimming cost V 2 bases and J 4 bases, with 9 bases left between them. CDR1 and CDR2 (germline): LGHNT, FRNRAP. This CDR3 is CASGLLSGYEQYF. CDR3 DNA sequence: TGTGCTAGTGGTTTGCTCAGCGGTTACGAGCAGTACTTC.

This sequence joins TRBV4-3 and TRBJ2-2, with D tentatively TRBD2 (5 bases). The V end was cut by 3 bases, the J end by 0 bases, with 8 bases between. Germline V CDR1 and CDR2: LGHNA, YSLEER. This CDR3 spans 15 amino acids. The CDR3 protein is CASSHDYPNTGELFF. The CDR3 DNA sequence: TGCGCCAGCAGCCACGACTACCCGAACACCGGGGAGCTGTTTTTT.

The V call is TRBV2, the J call TRBJ1-3, with D uncertain. Looked up from germline, CDR1 is SNHLY and CDR2 is FYNNEI. Trimming took 7 bases from V and 4 from J, leaving 11 bases between them. The CDR3 is made up of 13 amino acids. The CDR3 protein is CASIPAGGNTIYF. In DNA, the CDR3 is TGTGCCAGCATCCCAGCCGGGGGAAACACCATATATTTT.

The V gene is TRBV4-3, the J gene TRBJ1-1; D is uncertain. In germline, CDR1 is LGHNA, CDR2 YSLEER. The CDR3 has 15 amino acids. V shed 0 bases and J shed 4 bases, with 12 bases lying between them. CDR3 in DNA: TGCGCCAGCAGCCAAGATGAGGGAAGAGGCACTGAAGCTTTCTTT. Translating it yields CASSQDEGRGTEAFF.

This clone has only one observation. The V gene is TRBV27, the J gene TRBJ2-1; a possible D gene is TRBD1 (5 bases). V gave up 3 bases and J gave up 6 bases, with 15 bases separating them. The CDR3 spans 15 residues. Germline assignment: CDR1 MNHEY and CDR2 SMNVEV (reference sequence). The CDR3 reads CASSFRQGRGNEQFF. The CDR3, as DNA: TGTGCCAGCAGTTTCCGTCAGGGTAGGGGCAATGAGCAGTTCTTC.

The chain employs TRBV12-5 and TRBJ2-1, with D perhaps TRBD2 (6 bases). V was shortened by 1 base and J by 0 bases, with 16 bases between the two germline ends. The CDR3 has 18 residues. In germline, CDR1 is LGHNT, CDR2 FRNRAP. The CDR3 DNA reads as TGTGCTAGTGGTTTGGGGGGCCTTGGAGGGTACTCCTACAATGAGCAGTTCTTC. Its protein is CASGLGGLGGYSYNEQFF.

V usage is TRBV28 and J usage is TRBJ1-5; D unclear. Germline V lookup: CDR1 MDHEN, CDR2 SYDVKM. The CDR3 is 12 amino acids. Trimming stripped 5 bases from V and 7 bases from J, with 9 bases between. CDR3 protein: CASSTGGQPQHF. In DNA form, the CDR3 reads TGTGCCAGCAGTACGGGCGGCCAGCCCCAGCATTTT.

The gene calls are TRBV12-3 or TRBV12-4 and TRBJ2-1; 7 nucleotides agree with TRBD2. V was pared by 2 bases and J by 7 bases, with 2 bases of the junction left unmatched. There are 13 residues in the CDR3. The CDR3 nucleotides read TGTGCCAGCAGTTTATTGCGGGAGAATGAGCAGTTCTTC. Protein product: CASSLLRENEQFF.

The rearrangement links TRBV6-5 to TRBJ2-2, with D perhaps given as TRBD1 or TRBD2 (5 bases each). This CDR3 has 14 amino acids. V was shortened by 6 bases and J by 6 bases, with 14 bases between the two germline ends. The germline V gene encodes CDR1 MNHEY and CDR2 SVGAGI. CDR3 nucleotide sequence: TGTGCCAGCAGCCGGGACCCGAGAGCCGGGGAGCTGTTTTTT. This sequence encodes CASSRDPRAGELFF.

For this clone: The sample carries other DNA sequences with the same CDR3. CDR3 nucleotides: TGTGCCAGCAGTTTAGGTGATGAGCAGTTCTTC. Translated, it gives CASSLGDEQFF. The chain couples TRBV12-3 or TRBV12-4 to TRBJ2-1, with D uncertain. CDR3 size: 11 residues. The ends were cut back, 1 base at V and 8 bases at J, with 3 bases in the middle.

The chain couples TRBV27 to TRBJ2-1; 8 nucleotides line up with TRBD1. Germline V CDR1 and CDR2: MNHEY, SMNVEV (reference sequence). J gave up 7 bases and V 3 bases, and 5 bases lay outside the gene matches. The CDR3 has 14 amino acids. The CDR3: CASSFGQGWNEQFF. The CDR3 DNA reads TGTGCCAGCAGTTTCGGACAGGGATGGAATGAGCAGTTCTTC.

The J gene is TRBJ2-3, the V gene TRBV24-1, with TRBD1 identical over 8 bases. This CDR3 region has 14 residues. Germline assignment: CDR1 KGHDR and CDR2 SFDVKD. J gave up 10 bases and V 9 bases, and 14 bases lay outside the gene matches. CDR3 sequence reads: CATRDRDRTDPQYF. The CDR3 DNA reads TGTGCCACCCGAGACCGGGACAGGACCGATCCGCAGTATTTT.

The chain carries TRBV6-5 and TRBJ1-1, with a tentative D call TRBD1 (5 bases). The length of the CDR3 is 14 residues. The germline V gene has CDR1 MNHEY and CDR2 SVGAGI. Deletions cut 4 bases from V and 1 base from J, with 10 bases between. CDR3 region: CASSSDGQNTEAFF. The DNA for the CDR3 is TGTGCCAGCAGTTCGGACGGACAGAACACTGAAGCTTTCTTT.

The chain is built from TRBV7-3 and TRBJ2-2; D might be TRBD1 or TRBD2, each matching 5 bases. The V and J ends lost 5 bases and 5 bases respectively, with 21 bases between them. Per germline, CDR1 SGHTA and CDR2 FQGTGA. The CDR3 contains 17 residues. The CDR3 sequence is CASSRTNPGPWTGELFF. CDR3 nucleotides: TGTGCCAGCAGCCGAACAAATCCGGGACCCTGGACCGGGGAGCTGTTTTTT.

The chain has TRBV5-1 and TRBJ2-2; unclear D gene. V was cut by 0 bases and J by 6 bases, with 12 bases left in between. CDR1 is SGHRS and CDR2 is YFSETQ in the germline V gene. The CDR3 is 15 residues long. The CDR3 region is CASSLGLLLSGELFF. The CDR3 DNA sequence: TGCGCCAGCAGCTTGGGCCTACTTTTGTCCGGGGAGCTGTTTTTT.

The chain combines TRBV11-3 with TRBJ1-1; 8 bases are a match to TRBD1. J was trimmed by 5 bases and V by 5 bases; bases with no gene match: 10. The CDR3 runs to 15 residues. The germline CDR1 and CDR2 sequences are SGHNT and YENEEA. The CDR3 spells CASSPLTGEGTEAFF. CDR3 coding DNA: TGTGCCAGCAGCCCCCTGACAGGGGAGGGAACTGAAGCTTTCTTT.

DNA of the CDR3: TGTGCCAGCAGTGGTGGGACCAACTATGGCTACACCTTC. The encoded protein is CASSGGTNYGYTF. The chain uses TRBV25-1 and TRBJ1-2, with a tentative D call TRBD1 (5 bases). V lost 4 bases and J lost 2, with 8 bases in between. Germline V gene lookup returns CDR1 MGHDK and CDR2 SYGVNS. This CDR3 contains 13 residues.

V usage is TRBV7-9 and J usage is TRBJ2-1; maybe TRBD2 (5 bases). From germline, CDR1 is SEHNR and CDR2 FQNEAQ (reference sequence). The V end was cut by 5 bases, the J end by 8 bases, with 13 bases between. This CDR3 spans 13 amino acids. Here the CDR3 reads CASSVVIAHEQFF. The CDR3 DNA reads as TGTGCCAGCAGCGTAGTCATAGCGCATGAGCAGTTCTTC.

The V call is TRBV5-4, the J call TRBJ1-1; no firm D call. The CDR3 totals 14 residues. Trimming left V 4 bases short and J 0 bases short, with 10 bases between. Looked up from germline, CDR1 is SGHNT and CDR2 is YYREEE (reference sequence). Written as DNA, the CDR3 is TGTGCCAGCAGCCGCAGGACGATGAACACTGAAGCTTTCTTT. This sequence encodes CASSRRTMNTEAFF.

This chain uses TRBV5-1 with TRBJ1-1, with 9 bases fitting TRBD1. J gave up 1 base and V 2 bases, and 6 bases lay outside the gene matches. Germline values: CDR1 SGHRS, CDR2 YFSETQ. The CDR3 runs to 16 residues. CDR3 DNA sequence: TGCGCCAGCAGCTTAGGGGACAGGGCGGAGAACACTGAAGCTTTCTTT. Translated: CASSLGDRAENTEAFF.

The chain is built from TRBV5-1 and TRBJ2-7; TRBD2 agrees at 9 bases. CDR1 is SGHRS, CDR2 YFSETQ, per germline. The CDR3 contains 16 residues. V shed 3 bases and J 6 bases; nucleotides not matched to a gene: 13. CDR3 residues: CASSSIYSGSGREQYF. CDR3 nucleotides: TGCGCCAGCAGCTCCATATATAGCGGGAGCGGTCGCGAGCAGTACTTC. The full variable domain, with the rest looked up from reference TRBV5-1 and TRBJ2-7, is KAGVTQTPRYLIKTRGQQVTLSCSPISGHRSVSWYQQTPGQGLQFLFEYFSETQRNKGNFPGRFSGRQFSNSRSEMNVSTLELGDSALYLCASSSIYSGSGREQYFGPGTRLTVT.